The clone carrying this T cell receptor beta chain was counted many times. The antigen remains undetermined. The related graft donor's blood sample was taken on the day of bone marrow donation. V trimming: 6 bases; J trimming: 4 bases; junction bases outside the gene matches: 10. The CDR3 covers 15 residues. The germline V gene encodes CDR1 MNHNY and CDR2 SVGAGI (reference sequence). The method was immunoSEQ multiplex PCR; TCRdb's version includes in-frame clones alone and lacks a portion of them. The profile covers 20,000 to 25,000 clones, none occurring a single time. This entry belongs to a study of T cells after posttransplantation cyclophosphamide. General study results and limits: After PTCy, TRB diversity resembled that of CNI/methotrexate controls. Blood and skin or GI T cell repertoires showed limited TRB overlap. Later blood repertoires were often dominated by clones from the donor CD8+ memory compartment.

The sequencing input was PBMCs. The TCR sequence derives from a woman in her 50s in good health, CMV-negative, and a related stem cell transplant donor. This chain uses TRBV6-6 with TRBJ2-7; TRBD1 matches at 9 bases. CDR3 protein: CASRSTGTGSYEQYF. For the CDR3, the DNA is TGTGCCAGCAGATCAACCGGGACAGGGTCTTACGAGCAGTACTTC.